This T cell receptor (beta chain) was sequenced for a study of blood T cell repertoires in COVID-19. Study-level background: Sites across the United States, Italy and Spain contributed samples from acute and convalescent COVID-19. PBMCs, B-cell-depleted T cells, or T cells were the source of the cDNA or gDNA that made up the material.

Source study methods: Amplified reference gene primers provided the basis for estimating nucleated cell counts. Only in-frame clones appear in the TCRdb table, and some are missing; sequencing was by immunoSEQ multiplex PCR. V and J calls and clone size follow that table, whereas D and trimming were derived from the DNA. The sample consists of about 84,000 clones, about 83% of them appearing once. The V segment lost 4 bases and the J segment 3 bases; nucleotides outside the gene matches: 3. Germline V gene data show CDR1 as KGHSH and CDR2 as LQKENI. This CDR3 is 14 amino acids long. The receptor comes from a woman over 75 with acute or convalescent COVID-19. The rearrangement links TRBV18 to TRBJ1-5, with 7 bases that match TRBD1. What was sequenced was peripheral blood. The CDR3 loop is CASSRDRDNQPQHF. The CDR3 DNA sequence: TGTGCCAGCTCACGTGACAGGGACAATCAGCCCCAGCATTTT.